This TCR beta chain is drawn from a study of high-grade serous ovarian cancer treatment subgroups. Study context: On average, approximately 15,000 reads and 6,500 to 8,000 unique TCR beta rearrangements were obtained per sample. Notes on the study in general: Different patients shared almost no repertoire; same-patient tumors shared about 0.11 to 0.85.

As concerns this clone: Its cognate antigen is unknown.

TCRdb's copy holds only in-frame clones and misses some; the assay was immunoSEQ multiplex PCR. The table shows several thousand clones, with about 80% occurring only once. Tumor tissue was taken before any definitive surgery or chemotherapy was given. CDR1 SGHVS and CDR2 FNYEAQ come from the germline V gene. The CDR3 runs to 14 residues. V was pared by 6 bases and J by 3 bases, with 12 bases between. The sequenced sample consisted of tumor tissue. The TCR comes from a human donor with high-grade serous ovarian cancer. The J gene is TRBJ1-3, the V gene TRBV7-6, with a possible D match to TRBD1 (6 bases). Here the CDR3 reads CASSTGLGGNTIYF. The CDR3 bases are TGTGCCAGCAGTACAGGGCTGGGTGGAAACACCATATATTTT. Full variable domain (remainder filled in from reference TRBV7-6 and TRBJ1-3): GAGVSQSPRYKVTKRGQDVALRCDPISGHVSLYWYRQALGQGPEFLTYFNYEAQQDKSGLPNDRFSAERPEGSISTLTIQRTEQRDSAMYRCASSTGLGGNTIYFGEGSWLTVV.